These 10 T cell receptor beta chains were sequenced from one sample in a study of T cells in localized non-small cell lung cancer (dated by TCRdb to about 2020). The library was prepared using the immunoSEQ multiplex PCR assay. Here the immuneACCESS table is served through TCRdb, limited to in-frame sequences with V and J called. Missing clones are a known gap in these copies; in checked studies unresolved V genes cover under half, and the rest lacks a known reason. Counted in this sample were about 72,000 clones; approximately 84% of them appeared once. Roughly 12% of the sample rests with the top ten. Sequences were derived from peripheral blood, sampled before any cancer treatment. These receptors were taken from an older female donor with stage I lung adenocarcinoma.

The gene calls are TRBV2 and TRBJ2-5, with TRBD2 matching over 7 bases. V shed 4 bases and J 0 bases; nucleotides not matched to a gene: 8. Germline V lookup: CDR1 SNHLY, CDR2 FYNNEI. CDR3 length equals 16 residues. The CDR3 is CASSGEGHLYQETQYF. Written as DNA, the CDR3 is TGTGCCAGCAGTGGGGAGGGGCATTTGTACCAAGAGACCCAGTACTTC.

This clone was seen a handful of times. The chain has TRBV10-1 and TRBJ1-1; D remains ambiguous. The CDR3 loop spans 13 amino acids. V lost 5 bases and J lost 1, with 8 bases in between. CDR1 and CDR2 from the germline V gene are WNHNN and SYGVQD (reference sequence). The CDR3 DNA is TGCGCCAGCAGTCCCTCTGGGAACACTGAAGCTTTCTTT. Protein: CASSPSGNTEAFF.

The chain couples TRBV28 to TRBJ1-2, with D possibly TRBD1 on 6 matching bases. The length of the CDR3 is 14 residues. In germline, CDR1 is MDHEN, CDR2 SYDVKM. V lost 5 bases and J 3 bases, leaving 13 bases between the germline ends. Written as DNA, the CDR3 is TGTGCCAGCAGTGTCACACAGGGTTACTATGGCTACACCTTC. Protein product: CASSVTQGYYGYTF.

The chain combines TRBV18 with TRBJ1-2; D not resolved. This CDR3 is 14 amino acids long. With 2 bases removed from V and 4 bases from J, the gap between germline ends came to 11 bases. Germline V lookup: CDR1 KGHSH, CDR2 LQKENI. This CDR3 reads CASSPTGEFYGYTF. The CDR3 DNA reads TGTGCCAGCTCACCAACGGGAGAGTTCTATGGCTACACCTTC.

The CDR3 DNA is TGTGCCAGCAGCTCGTCCAGGGTGAGCGGCACTGAAGCTTTCTTT. Protein product: CASSSSRVSGTEAFF. V and J are TRBV7-2 and TRBJ1-1; D perhaps matches TRBD1 (5 bases). Germline assignment: CDR1 SGHTA and CDR2 FQGNSA. This CDR3 is built from 15 residues. V lost 4 bases and J lost 4, with 16 bases in between.

The rearrangement uses TRBV2 and TRBJ2-3, with a weak D call TRBD2 (5 bases). The CDR3 consists of 15 residues. V lost 3 bases, J lost 5 bases, and 15 bases lay in between. From germline, CDR1 is SNHLY and CDR2 FYNNEI. The CDR3 DNA is TGTGCCAGCAGTGATATTGAACTAGTGAGAGATACGCAGTATTTT. Encoded protein: CASSDIELVRDTQYF.

The V gene is TRBV7-3, the J gene TRBJ1-1; D remains unclear. Looked up from germline, CDR1 is SGHTA and CDR2 is FQGTGA. Trimming took 0 bases from V and 0 from J, leaving 5 bases between them. The CDR3 totals 14 residues. The CDR3 reads CASSLTAMNTEAFF. The CDR3, as DNA: TGTGCCAGCAGCTTAACAGCGATGAACACTGAAGCTTTCTTT.

The chain carries TRBV2 and TRBJ1-2; TRBD1 aligns across 9 bases. Looked up from germline, CDR1 is SNHLY and CDR2 is FYNNEI. With 5 bases clipped from V and 7 bases from J, the junction kept 14 bases outside the gene matches. This CDR3 is built from 16 residues. CDR3 DNA sequence: TGTGCCAGCAGTCCCCGCCCAGGGACAGGGTCCCTTGGCTACACCTTC. The encoded protein is CASSPRPGTGSLGYTF.

This chain uses TRBV11-2 with TRBJ2-2; no clear D. CDR3 length: 15 residues. The germline V gene encodes CDR1 SGHAT and CDR2 FQNNGV. Deletions cut 5 bases from V and 6 bases from J, with 16 bases between. CDR3 sequence: CASSSVRGFAGELFF. Written as DNA, the CDR3 is TGTGCCAGCAGCAGCGTTCGTGGGTTTGCCGGGGAGCTGTTTTTT.

The J gene is TRBJ1-1, the V gene TRBV9; D is undetermined. Trimming pared 3 bases from V and 7 bases from J, leaving 13 bases between. CDR1 and CDR2 (germline): SGDLS, YYNGEE. The CDR3 totals 13 residues. The CDR3 here is CASSATVNGEAFF. The CDR3 nucleotides read TGTGCCAGCAGCGCAACAGTCAATGGTGAAGCTTTCTTT.